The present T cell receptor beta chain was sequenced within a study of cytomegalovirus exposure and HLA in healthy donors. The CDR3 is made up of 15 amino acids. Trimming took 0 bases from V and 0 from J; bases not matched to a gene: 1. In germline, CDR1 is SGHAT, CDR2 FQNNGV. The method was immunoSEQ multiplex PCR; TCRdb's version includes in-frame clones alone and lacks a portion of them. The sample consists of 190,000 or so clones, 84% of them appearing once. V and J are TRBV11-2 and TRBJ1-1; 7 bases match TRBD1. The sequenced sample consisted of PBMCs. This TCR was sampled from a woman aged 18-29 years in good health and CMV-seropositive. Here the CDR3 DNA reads TGTGCCAGCAGCTTAGAAGGGACAGTGAACACTGAAGCTTTCTTT. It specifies CASSLEGTVNTEAFF.